Following are 30 T cell receptor beta chains from one sample sequenced in a study of blood T cells in healthy people across ages. PCR was performed a second time for about 6 to 11 cycles using a sample-barcoded 5' primer and a J-beta primer mix. TCRdb reanalysed the 5' RACE reads using MiXCR and keeps one entry per CDR3 protein. The sample holds hundreds of thousands of distinct CDR3 sequences; more than 20% are singletons and the top ten take roughly 3.4%. Sequences were obtained from blood. The source of these receptors is a man in his 70s in good health.

This chain connects TRBV20-1 to TRBJ1-2; 10 bases are shared with TRBD1. CDR1 and CDR2 (germline): DFQATT, SNEGSKA (reference sequence). Trimming at V came to 8 bases and at J to 2 bases, leaving 5 bases not matched to a gene. The length of the CDR3 is 13 residues. The CDR3 DNA sequence: TGCAGTACCAAGGACAGGGGGAACTATGGCTACACCTTC. Translated: CSTKDRGNYGYTF.

The chain employs TRBV6-6 and TRBJ2-1; 11 positions agree with TRBD2. The J call may be mistaken, given a closer DNA end match to TRBJ2-7. CDR3 length equals 16 residues. The germline V gene encodes CDR1 MNHNY and CDR2 SVGAGI (reference sequence). The CDR3 region is CASSYPTSGKVYEQYF. As DNA, the CDR3 is TGTGCCAGCAGTTACCCGACTAGCGGGAAAGTCTACGAGCAGTACTTC.

The chain is built from TRBV7-2 and TRBJ2-5, with no clear D. Between the trimmed V and J ends, which lost 3 bases and 1 base, there was a span of 9 bases. The CDR3 covers 14 residues. Germline values: CDR1 SGHTA, CDR2 FQGNSA. The CDR3 bases are TGTGCCAGCAGCTTCAAGGGCGGCCAAGAGACCCAGTACTTC. Its translation: CASSFKGGQETQYF. Based on the CDR3 plus reference TRBV7-2 and TRBJ2-5, the full variable domain is GAGVSQSPSNKVTEKGKDVELRCDPISGHTALYWYRQSLGQGLEFLIYFQGNSAPDKSGLPSDRFSAERTGGSVSTLTIQRTQQEDSAVYLCASSFKGGQETQYFGPGTRLLVL.

This chain connects TRBV20-1 to TRBJ2-3, with D unclear. V was cut by 0 bases and J by 7 bases, with 5 bases left in between. CDR1 and CDR2 (germline): DFQATT, SNEGSKA (reference sequence). The CDR3 totals 11 residues. The CDR3 reads CSAREGYTQYF. The CDR3 nucleotides are TGCAGTGCTAGAGAGGGGTATACGCAGTATTTT.

This clonotype was detected a few times. The rearrangement joins TRBV30 to TRBJ1-1; 7 bases line up with TRBD1. The CDR3 consists of 14 residues. Germline-derived CDR1 and CDR2 are GTSNPN and SVGIG (reference sequence). Trimming took 2 bases from V and 5 from J; bases not matched to a gene: 8. The DNA of the CDR3 is TGTGCCTGGAGTCTTCCGGCAGGGGGTACTGAAGCTTTCTTT. Translated, it gives CAWSLPAGGTEAFF.

The chain links TRBV4-1 to TRBJ2-1; 8 bases line up with TRBD2. CDR1 and CDR2 (germline): MGHRA, YSYEKL. With V trimmed by 0 bases and J by 6 bases, 7 bases remained unmatched. The length of the CDR3 is 16 residues. Here the CDR3 reads CASSQDEREFGNEQFF. The CDR3 DNA is TGCGCCAGCAGCCAAGACGAGCGGGAGTTTGGCAATGAGCAGTTCTTC.

This clonotype was recorded a few times. The V call is TRBV6-2 or TRBV6-3, the J call TRBJ2-2; D not certain. Trimming took off 4 bases at V and 1 base at J, with 4 bases between the two ends. From germline, CDR1 is MNHEY and CDR2 SVGEGT. The CDR3 sequence is 13 residues long. The CDR3 coding sequence is TGTGCCAGCAGTTGGGGGAACACCGGGGAGCTGTTTTTT. Translation gives CASSWGNTGELFF.

This clonotype has more than one count but fewer than ten. CDR3 DNA: TGCAGCGTTGATTACGGAAAACAAGAGACCCAGTACTTC. It encodes CSVDYGKQETQYF. The chain couples TRBV29-1 to TRBJ2-5, with D hard to call. Trimming stripped 3 bases from V and 2 bases from J, with 10 bases between. The V gene's germline CDR1 is SQVTM and CDR2 ANQGSEA. CDR3 size: 13 residues.

This chain links TRBV5-1 with TRBJ2-3, with 10 bases that match TRBD2. There are 16 residues in the CDR3. Trimming cost V 4 bases and J 0 bases; bases outside gene matches: 5. CDR1 SGHRS and CDR2 YFSETQ come from the germline V gene. The DNA of the CDR3 is TGCGCCAGCAGCGGAACTAGCGGGACTAGCACAGATACGCAGTATTTT. Translation gives CASSGTSGTSTDTQYF.

A few counts support this clonotype. V usage is TRBV5-1 and J usage is TRBJ1-1; 7 nucleotides line up with TRBD1. The CDR3 covers 14 residues. CDR1 is SGHRS and CDR2 is YFSETQ in the germline V gene. The junction had 7 bases not matched to a gene; V was cut back by 4 bases and J by 4 bases. The CDR3, as DNA: TGCGCCAGCAGCACGGGACAGTTTCCCACTGAAGCTTTCTTT. Protein sequence: CASSTGQFPTEAFF.

This clonotype turned up a few times. The chain links TRBV20-1 to TRBJ2-1; 8 bases are a match to TRBD2. The J call could be wrong; TRBJ2-7 is a better fit for the DNA end. CDR3 length equals 15 residues. Germline V CDR1 and CDR2: DFQATT, SNEGSKA (reference sequence). The CDR3: CSASPAGGVRYEQYF. The DNA for the CDR3 is TGCAGTGCTAGTCCCGCGGGAGGAGTGAGATACGAGCAGTACTTC.

This clonotype was seen a handful of times. The chain recombines TRBV20-1 with TRBJ1-4; the D is unclear. V was pared by 1 base and J by 4 bases, with 7 bases between. CDR1 is DFQATT and CDR2 is SNEGSKA in the germline V gene (reference sequence). The CDR3 runs 13 residues. The CDR3 sequence is CSARVRDNEKLFF. In nucleotides, the CDR3 is TGCAGTGCTAGAGTAAGGGATAATGAAAAACTGTTTTTT.

This clonotype occurred a few times. The rearrangement joins TRBV28 to TRBJ2-7; TRBD1 aligns across 10 bases. This CDR3 contains 20 residues. Germline V CDR1 and CDR2: MDHEN, SYDVKM. Trimming cost V 6 bases and J 0 bases; bases outside gene matches: 20. CDR3 DNA sequence: TGTGCCAGCAGGACCTTCCCCGGGACAGGGGTCGTAGCGGGCTCCTACGAGCAGTACTTC. Translating gives CASRTFPGTGVVAGSYEQYF.

This chain uses TRBV7-9 with TRBJ2-7; D might be TRBD1 or TRBD2, each matching 5 bases. V dropped 1 base and J dropped 2 bases, with 15 bases sitting between them. The CDR3 is 16 amino acids. Germline V gives CDR1 SEHNR, CDR2 FQNEAQ (reference sequence). CDR3 protein: CASSLGTGTYAYEQYF. The CDR3 DNA is TGTGCCAGCAGCTTAGGAACGGGGACCTATGCCTACGAGCAGTACTTC.

This rearrangement joins TRBV20-1 to TRBJ2-5; the D gene is possibly TRBD1 (5 bases). Matching the DNA end better, TRBJ2-1 makes the J call doubtful. The CDR3 is made up of 13 amino acids. Germline V gives CDR1 DFQATT, CDR2 SNEGSKA (reference sequence). The DNA of the CDR3 is TGCAGTGCTAATGGACACTTCCCCAATGAGCAGTTCTTC. Translated: CSANGHFPNEQFF.

This clonotype has only one observation. This chain links TRBV20-1 with TRBJ2-1, with D tentatively TRBD1 (7 bases). CDR3 size: 16 residues. V was shortened by 1 base and J by 8 bases, with 21 bases between the two germline ends. CDR1 is DFQATT and CDR2 is SNEGSKA in the germline V gene (reference sequence). The CDR3 bases are TGCAGTGCTAGAGGGAAGGAGAGAGGGGGGACAGATGAGCAGTTCTTC. It specifies CSARGKERGGTDEQFF.

At least ten counts were recorded for this clonotype. This sequence joins TRBV10-3 and TRBJ2-4; D perhaps matches TRBD1 (5 bases). V was pared by 6 bases and J by 5 bases, with 11 bases between. CDR1 ENHRY and CDR2 SYGVKD come from the germline V gene. The CDR3 sequence is 13 residues long. In nucleotides, the CDR3 is TGTGCCATCAGGACGGACACGGAAAACATTCAGTACTTC. It is translated as CAIRTDTENIQYF.

J is TRBJ2-7 and V is TRBV4-1; TRBD1 aligns across 8 bases. There are 14 residues in the CDR3. Germline CDR1 and CDR2: MGHRA and YSYEKL. V lost 1 base, J lost 3 bases, and 2 bases stayed unmatched. The CDR3 spells CASSQVTGGYEQYF. The CDR3 coding sequence is TGCGCCAGCAGCCAAGTTACAGGGGGCTACGAGCAGTACTTC.

This clonotype was recorded a few times. For the CDR3, the DNA is TGTGCCTCGGGGCGGGAGGACACCGGGGAGCTGTTTTTT. Amino acids: CASGREDTGELFF. The V call is TRBV27, the J call TRBJ2-2, with TRBD2 matching 8 bases. This CDR3 has 13 amino acids. V was clipped by 11 bases and J by 3 bases; unmatched bases: 5. Germline V CDR1 and CDR2: MNHEY, SMNVEV (reference sequence).

This rearrangement joins TRBV12-5 to TRBJ2-5; D may be TRBD2 (6 bases). The J call may not be correct, given that the DNA end is closer to TRBJ2-1. The length of the CDR3 is 15 residues. Germline loops: CDR1 LGHNT, CDR2 FRNRAP. In DNA, the CDR3 is TGTGCTAGTGGTACCGGCGTTGGTAGCGGTACGGTGCAGTTCTTC. It codes for CASGTGVGSGTVQFF.

This rearrangement joins TRBV24-1 to TRBJ1-5, with TRBD1 as a possible D gene (5 bases). The germline gives CDR1 KGHDR, CDR2 SFDVKD. Trimming left V 3 bases short and J 0 bases short, with 8 bases between. This CDR3 is 15 amino acids long. CDR3 in DNA: TGTGCCACCAGTGATGCAGGGCCTAGCAATCAGCCCCAGCATTTT. As protein: CATSDAGPSNQPQHF.

The chain is built from TRBV29-1 and TRBJ1-4; D not certain. The germline CDR1 and CDR2 sequences are SQVTM and ANQGSEA. Trimming removed 4 bases at V and 0 bases at J, with 6 bases between. The CDR3 extends over 13 amino acids. This chain's CDR3 is CSVGETTNEKLFF. CDR3 DNA: TGCAGCGTTGGTGAGACAACTAATGAAAAACTGTTTTTT.

V usage is TRBV6-5 and J usage is TRBJ2-5; 7 bases map to TRBD1. With the DNA end fitting TRBJ2-7 better, the J assignment may be wrong. Germline V gene sequence: CDR1 MNHEY, CDR2 SVGAGI. This CDR3 has 16 residues. DNA of the CDR3: TGTGCCAGCAGTTACTCGACCACAGGGGTCGGCTACGAGCAGTACTTC. Amino acids: CASSYSTTGVGYEQYF.

This chain uses TRBV10-3 with TRBJ2-5, with 8 nucleotides matching TRBD1. The better agreement between TRBJ2-7 and the DNA end casts doubt on the J call. The CDR3 is made up of 15 amino acids. Germline loops: CDR1 ENHRY, CDR2 SYGVKD. The CDR3 DNA reads as TGTGCCATCAGTGGGGGACAGGTCACCCGATACGAGCAGTACTTC. Amino acid sequence: CAISGGQVTRYEQYF.

The chain carries TRBV20-1 and TRBJ2-7; 10 nucleotides match TRBD2. CDR3 length: 14 amino acids. Germline-derived CDR1 and CDR2 are DFQATT and SNEGSKA (reference sequence). The J segment lost 3 bases and the V segment lost 3 bases, leaving 5 bases of the junction unmatched. DNA for the CDR3: TGCAGTGCTAGGGGCAGCGGGAGGGTCTACGAGCAGTACTTC. Encoded protein: CSARGSGRVYEQYF.

The sample holds a few counts of this clonotype. The chain is built from TRBV7-2 and TRBJ1-2; D gene unclear. V lost 1 base to trimming and J lost 8 bases, with 8 bases between them. The germline V gene has CDR1 SGHTA and CDR2 FQGNSA. The CDR3 runs 12 residues. The chain's CDR3 is CASSLGGGGYTF. CDR3 DNA sequence: TGTGCCAGCAGCTTAGGCGGTGGCGGCTACACCTTC.

The chain has TRBV12-3 or TRBV12-4 and TRBJ2-1; 10 nucleotides line up with TRBD2. The V gene end was trimmed by 7 bases and the J gene end by 5 bases; junction bases not matched to a gene: 8. The CDR3 is 15 residues long. The CDR3, as DNA: TGTGCCAGCAACCAACTAGCGGGATTCGACAATGAGCAGTTCTTC. This gives the protein CASNQLAGFDNEQFF.

This clonotype appeared a single time. The chain recombines TRBV29-1 with TRBJ2-7; D gene ambiguous. Per germline, CDR1 SQVTM and CDR2 ANQGSEA. This CDR3 spans 12 amino acids. V lost 6 bases, J lost 3 bases, and 12 bases lay in between. CDR3 in amino acids: CSVGNSSYEQYF. The CDR3 DNA reads TGCAGCGTGGGGAACTCTAGCTACGAGCAGTACTTC.

This clonotype came up a few times. This rearrangement joins TRBV12-3 or TRBV12-4 to TRBJ1-4, with D unresolved. V lost 2 bases to trimming and J lost 6 bases, with 13 bases between them. This CDR3 has 15 residues. CDR3 region: CASSLRAGGYEKLFF. In DNA form, the CDR3 reads TGTGCCAGCAGTTTAAGAGCAGGAGGGTATGAAAAACTGTTTTTT.

The chain joins TRBV20-1 to TRBJ1-3, with a weak D call TRBD1 (5 bases). Deletions cut 4 bases from V and 0 bases from J, with 16 bases between. This CDR3 is built from 16 residues. The germline gives CDR1 DFQATT, CDR2 SNEGSKA (reference sequence). The CDR3: CSAKGTGESSGNTIYF. In DNA form, the CDR3 reads TGCAGTGCTAAAGGGACGGGGGAGAGCTCTGGAAACACCATATATTTT.